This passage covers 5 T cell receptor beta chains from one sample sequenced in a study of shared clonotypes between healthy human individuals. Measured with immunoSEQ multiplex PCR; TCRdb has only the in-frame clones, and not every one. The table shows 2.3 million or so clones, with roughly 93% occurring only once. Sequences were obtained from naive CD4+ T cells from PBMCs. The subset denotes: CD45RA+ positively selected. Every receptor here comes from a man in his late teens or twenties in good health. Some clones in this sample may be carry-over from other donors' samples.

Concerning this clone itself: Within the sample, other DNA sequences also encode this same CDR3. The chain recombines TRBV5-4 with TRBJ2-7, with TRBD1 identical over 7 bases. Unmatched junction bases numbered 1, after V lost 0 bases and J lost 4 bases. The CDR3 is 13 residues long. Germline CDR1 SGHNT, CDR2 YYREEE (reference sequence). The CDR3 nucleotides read TGTGCCAGCAGCTTGGGGACAGGTTACGAGCAGTACTTC. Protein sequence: CASSLGTGYEQYF.

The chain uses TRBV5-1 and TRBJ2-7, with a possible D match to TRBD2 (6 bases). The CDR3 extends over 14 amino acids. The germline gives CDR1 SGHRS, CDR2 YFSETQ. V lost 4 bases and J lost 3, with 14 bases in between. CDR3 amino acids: CASSPGAGYYEQYF. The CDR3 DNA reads TGCGCCAGCAGCCCGGGAGCAGGCTACTACGAGCAGTACTTC.

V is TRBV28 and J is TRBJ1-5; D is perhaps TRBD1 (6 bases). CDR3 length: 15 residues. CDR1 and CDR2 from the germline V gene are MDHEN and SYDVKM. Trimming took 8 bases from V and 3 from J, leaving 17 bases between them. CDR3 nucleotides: TGTGCCAGCCAGCTACCCCCAGGGGACAATCAGCCCCAGCATTTT. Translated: CASQLPPGDNQPQHF.

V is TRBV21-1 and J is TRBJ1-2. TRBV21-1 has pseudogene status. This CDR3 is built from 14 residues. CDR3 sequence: CASSKALRGGGYTF. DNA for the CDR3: TGTGCCAGCAGCAAAGCGCTCAGGGGGGGTGGCTACACCTTC.

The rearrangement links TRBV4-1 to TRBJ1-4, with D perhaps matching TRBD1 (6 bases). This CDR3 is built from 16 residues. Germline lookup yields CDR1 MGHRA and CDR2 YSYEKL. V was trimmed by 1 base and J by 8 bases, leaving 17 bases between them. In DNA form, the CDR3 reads TGCGCCAGCAGCCAAGTCCTGGGGGCTACGGGGGAAAAACTGTTTTTT. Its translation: CASSQVLGATGEKLFF.